The clone carrying this TCR beta chain was found many times. These data come from a study of T cells of healthy individuals. CDR1 and CDR2 from the germline V gene are MNHEY and SVGAGI. V lost 0 bases and J lost 2; bases outside the gene matches: 7. The CDR3 runs to 17 residues. MiXCR was run by TCRdb on the 5' RACE reads, yielding one entry per CDR3 protein. The table records tens of thousands of distinct CDR3 sequences, about 14% of them present only once. The TCR was taken from a human donor in good health. J is TRBJ2-7 and V is TRBV6-5; TRBD1 matches at 10 bases. The CDR3 protein is CASSYSKTGGRAYEQYF. The CDR3 DNA is TGTGCCAGCAGTTACTCGAAGACAGGGGGCCGCGCCTACGAGCAGTACTTC.